This T cell receptor (beta chain) emerged from a study of spatial heterogeneity in lung cancer (dated by TCRdb to 2018 to 2020). Context from the whole study: Beta-chain transcripts were consistently detected in greater numbers than alpha-chain transcripts, which likely reflects a higher abundance of beta-chain transcripts. In the raw uncorrected reads, each unique combination of TCR and UMI appeared on average more than ten times. The study quantitatively compared TCR alpha and beta repertoires across multiple tumor regions, matched nontumor lung and blood in non-small cell lung cancer. TCR repertoire features were related to nonsynonymous mutation counts determined by whole-exome sequencing of tumor tissue. Both alpha and beta chains were TCR-sequenced in approximately 200 tumor regions, about 64 matched nontumor lung samples and around 54 PBMC samples obtained at surgery.

Summary of the overall study and its limitations: Additional single-cell paired TCR alpha and beta sequencing was considered necessary to confirm, at a functional level, the hypothesis that regional TCRs recognize regional mutations.

The method was 5' RACE. Sequencing was performed on a NextSeq 500. In the TCR library protocol, a unique molecular identifier was attached to each TCR cDNA molecule so that PCR and sequencing errors could be corrected. In the paper's pipeline: TCR identification, UMI-based error correction and CDR3 extraction were all carried out with Decombinator tools. Expanded TCRs were defined as those above a frequency of 2 per 1,000, corresponding to the top 1% of the tumor frequency distribution. Renyi diversity was calculated using the R vegan package after each repertoire was subsampled 100 times to 5,000 TCRs. CDR3 similarity networks were constructed using string-kernel similarity of amino acid triplets, with links drawn between CDR3s whose pairwise similarity was above 0.82. TCRdb reran the public reads through fastp at Q25 and MiXCR, keeping productive beta chains. CDR3 protein sequences are deduplicated, and each keeps its most common genes and DNA. TCRdb's processing, not the study's, gives the V and J calls here. The sample profile shows 1,500 to 2,000 distinct CDR3 sequences; 20% to 25% of them were found once. The ten biggest clones cover 11% to 15% of the sample.

The time point label, read with the paper, signifies: sample taken at primary tumor resection. Samples were obtained from about 75 patients with early-stage, untreated non-small cell lung cancer from the lung TRACERx cohort. Whole RNA extracted from tumor and nontumor lung tissue, or from cryopreserved PBMC samples, was used for TCR sequencing without cell sorting. A patient was chosen for TCR sequencing only when enough RNA was available from at least two tumor regions. Before selection, tumor and adjacent nontumor lung specimens were reviewed by a lung pathologist. Measured from the cysteine to the phenylalanine, the CDR3 is 14 residues long. Left in the record is the CDR3 DNA by itself, 42 bases read in frame from the first base. In the germline V gene, CDR1 corresponds to SGHRS and CDR2 to YFSETQ. V is clipped by 5 bases and J by 4 bases, and the sequence between their germline boundaries is 15 bases long.

Taking its sample share into account, this clonotype is large (0.1 to 1%). Its antigen remains undetermined. It has no much larger one-base neighbor in the sample; base qualities were not kept. This sequence was found in a male donor with early-stage non-small cell lung cancer. Sequencing was performed on normal lung tissue next to the tumor, taken at surgery. The V and J segments used are TRBV5-1 and TRBJ2-5; TRBD1 might be the D gene, on 5 matching bases. The DNA reads TGCGCCAGCAGTCCCCCTGGTCAGGGAGAGACCCAGTACTTC. It translates to CASSPPGQGETQYF.